This TCR beta chain was sequenced in a study of blood T cell repertoires in COVID-19. Study background: COVID-19 samples, acute and convalescent, were from the United States, Italy and Spain. The analysed material was cDNA or gDNA that came from T cells, B-cell-depleted T cells, or PBMCs.

Study processing details: Using reference gene primer amplification, nucleated cell counts were estimated. Measured with immunoSEQ multiplex PCR; TCRdb has only the in-frame clones, and not every one. The DNA was the basis for D and trimming; V, J and clone size are from that table. The top ten clones hold 15% of a sample with about 80,000 clones, about four fifths of them seen once. The CDR3 consists of 15 residues. Germline values: CDR1 SEHNR, CDR2 FQNEAQ (reference sequence). V was trimmed by 1 base and J by 0 bases, leaving 9 bases between them. The chain recombines TRBV7-9 with TRBJ1-1; D is possibly TRBD1 (5 bases). This TCR derives from a human donor in a cohort sampled during active COVID-19. Sequenced sample: peripheral blood. Written as DNA, the CDR3 is TGTGCCAGCAGCTTAGATTCAGGGATGAACACTGAAGCTTTCTTT. This sequence encodes CASSLDSGMNTEAFF.